The TCR beta chain under discussion was sequenced for a study of blood T cell repertoires in COVID-19 (dated by TCRdb to the early 2020s). In the study overall: Collaborator samples came from the United States, Italy and Spain and covered acute and convalescent phases of COVID-19. The prospective study material was composed of cDNA or gDNA derived from T cells, B-cell-depleted T cells, or PBMCs. Deeply sampled blood TCRbeta repertoires from subjects exposed to, actively infected with, or recovered from COVID-19 were included in the dataset. A freely available public database, intended as a resource for researchers studying the immune response to SARS-CoV-2, is where the repertoires were released. Samples came from the ongoing ImmuneRACE study (first 160 participants) plus 1,254 subjects from 6 global collaborators. A de-identified subject ID, COVID-19 status, age in years and sex were almost always included in the sample metadata. HLA class I and class II types, where available, came from metadata supplied by the sample provider rather than from assay-based typing. Study-level results and caveats: The quantity of clinical and demographic metadata differed by source and by participant and was supplied without curation.

Comments on this clone: What this receptor recognizes is not known. Qualities for individual bases were not recorded, and no much larger clone is one base off.

One collaborating source in Seattle enrolled patients while the patients were actively infected and followed the patients over time throughout the course of disease. Collaborating institutions collected whole blood in K2EDTA tubes following their own protocols. For TCRbeta analysis, collaborator samples were shipped as frozen whole blood, as isolated PBMCs, or as DNA extracted from either sample type. Between the V and J ends, shortened by 4 bases and 2 bases respectively, the junction contains 17 bases. CDR3 length: 16 amino acids, cysteine to phenylalanine. Here the CDR3 DNA is all that survives: 48 bases in frame from base 1. Via the germline V gene, CDR1 is SGHRS and CDR2 YFSETQ. The immunoSEQ Assay, a bias-controlled multiplex PCR, was used to amplify TCRbeta CDR3 regions from genomic DNA. As for how the authors treated the data: The number of nucleated cells in each sample was estimated by amplification of reference gene primers within the assay. To quantify the absolute abundance of each unique TCRbeta CDR3 rearrangement, sequence reads were collapsed and filtered. For each sample, productive Simpson clonality was calculated by taking the square root of Simpson's diversity index across productive rearrangements. Held by TCRdb, this immuneACCESS table contains in-frame sequences only and omits some clones. Under half of the omission traces to an unresolved V gene where checked; the cause of the rest is unknown. The V and J calls and clone size are taken from that table; D and trimming were inferred from the DNA. In this sample the table shows under 95,000 clones, under 85% of which occur a single time. Of the sample, less than 4% falls within the top ten clones.

Sequencing input: peripheral blood. The sequence was obtained from an elderly woman with COVID-19, enrolled during active disease. The sequence is built from TRBV5-1 and TRBJ2-3; the D gene is perhaps TRBD1, from 5 matching bases. The DNA is as follows: TGCGCCAGCAGCCTAGGGGTGCTTAAAGACACAGATACGCAGTATTTT. This sequence encodes CASSLGVLKDTDTQYF.